The 6 T cell receptor beta chains reported below all come from one sample, sequenced in a study of T cell clonality in common variable immunodeficiency. TCRdb keeps only in-frame clones here, not all; method: immunoSEQ multiplex PCR. The sample presents about 64,000 clones, none singletons. The sequencing sample was made of peripheral blood mononuclear cells. Receptors were obtained from a person aged 18-69 years in good health.

The CDR3 DNA, read in part, is TGTGCCAGCAGTGGACAGGTCGGCTGGTACGAG. This encodes CASSGQVGWYE. Given in full, the CDR3 is CASSGQVGWYEQYF. The chain is built from TRBV2 and TRBJ2-7; a possible D gene is TRBD1 (6 bases). With the read ending 3 residues before the CDR3 end, the germline J gene is used to fill in that end. The CDR3 contains 14 residues. Germline V gives CDR1 SNHLY, CDR2 FYNNEI. The V gene lost 4 bases and the J gene lost 4 bases, with 14 bases spanning the gap.

This clone showed up many times. The observed sequence ends 3 residues before the CDR3 terminus, with the missing tail filled in from the germline J gene. The V gene is TRBV12-5, the J gene TRBJ2-7; TRBD1 matches at 8 bases. The length of the CDR3 is 18 residues. The J segment lost 2 bases and the V segment lost 3 bases, leaving 15 bases of the junction unmatched. From germline, CDR1 is LGHNT and CDR2 FRNRAP. CDR3 residues: CASGFWLDTGTGPYEQYF. CDR3 DNA, as far as it was read: TGTGCTAGTGGTTTTTGGCTGGATACCGGGACAGGACCCTACGAG.

This clone was observed at least ten times. Coverage ceases 3 residues before the CDR3 finishes, and the germline J gene fills in the end. V usage is TRBV19 and J usage is TRBJ1-5, with D possibly being TRBD1 (5 bases). CDR3 size: 12 residues. With 6 bases removed from V and 6 bases from J, the gap between germline ends came to 9 bases. From germline, CDR1 is LNHDA and CDR2 SQIVND (reference sequence). The DNA read from the CDR3 is TGTGCCAGTAGGGATAGGGGTCAGCCC. Protein sequence: CASRDRGQP. The whole CDR3 reads CASRDRGQPQHF.

This clone was seen at least ten times. The read terminates 3 residues ahead of where the CDR3 ends, so the germline J gene completes it. The gene calls are TRBV7-9 and TRBJ2-1; D gene ambiguous. The CDR3 loop spans 14 amino acids. Per germline, CDR1 SEHNR and CDR2 FQNEAQ (reference sequence). V was pared by 4 bases and J by 5 bases, with 12 bases between. CDR3 DNA (partial): TGTGCCAGCAGCTCTATCACTACGGACAATGAG. As protein: CASSSITTDNE. The entire CDR3 is CASSSITTDNEQFF.

This clone was detected many times. Read coverage stops 3 residues before the CDR3 terminus; the germline J gene supplies the remainder. The chain recombines TRBV24-1 with TRBJ2-3; possible D gene TRBD1, 6 bases. The CDR3 is 14 residues long. Germline CDR1 is KGHDR and CDR2 is SFDVKD. The DNA read from the CDR3 is TGTGCCACCAGTGATCCAAAACTTGACAGGCCG. As protein: CATSDPKLDRP. The full CDR3 sequence reads CATSDPKLDRPQYF.

This clone was seen ten or more times. The sequenced fragment ends 3 residues before the CDR3 boundary, so the rest is inferred from the germline J gene. The rearrangement uses TRBV6-2 or TRBV6-3 and TRBJ2-7; 8 bases match TRBD2. Germline V gene data show CDR1 as MNHEY and CDR2 as SVGEGT. There are 12 residues in the CDR3. The sequenced CDR3 bases are TGTGTGGCGGGAGGTGGCTACGACGAG. Translated: CVAGGGYDE. From start to end, the CDR3 is CVAGGGYDEQYF.